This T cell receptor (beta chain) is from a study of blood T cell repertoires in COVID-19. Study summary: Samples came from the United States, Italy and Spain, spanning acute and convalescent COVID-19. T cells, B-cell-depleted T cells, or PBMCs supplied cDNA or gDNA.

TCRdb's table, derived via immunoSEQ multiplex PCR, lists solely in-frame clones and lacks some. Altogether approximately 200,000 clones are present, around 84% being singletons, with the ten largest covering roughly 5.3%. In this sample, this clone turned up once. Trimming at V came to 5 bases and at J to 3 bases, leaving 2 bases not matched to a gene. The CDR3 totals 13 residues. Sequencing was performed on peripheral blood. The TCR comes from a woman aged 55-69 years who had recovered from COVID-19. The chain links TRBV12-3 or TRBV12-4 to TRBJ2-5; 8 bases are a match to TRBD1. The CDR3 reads CASSPTGEETQYF. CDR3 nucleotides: TGTGCCAGCAGTCCGACAGGGGAAGAGACCCAGTACTTC.